This is a list of T cell receptor beta chains from one sample in a study of T cells expressing NK-cell markers. TCRdb derives one entry per CDR3 protein from the 5' RACE reads, leaving out DNA. In total, the table holds hundreds of thousands of distinct CDR3 sequences. Material for sequencing was blood T cells: a sorted CD56 or NKG2C T cell subset, CD4+ or CD8+ T cells, or bulk PBMC T cells (not recorded which). These receptors all come from a man aged 18 to 70 in good health. Each CDR3 is given with its conserved first and last residue.

j_call	v_call	cdr3_aa
TRBJ1-2	TRBV6-1	CASSDTGQGINGYTF
TRBJ2-2	TRBV28	CASTGFGELFF
TRBJ2-7	TRBV6-1	CASSGGAHYEQYF
TRBJ2-3	TRBV6-1	CASNKGRGGTDTQYF
TRBJ2-5	TRBV20-1	CSAHRVGETQYF
TRBJ1-4	TRBV6-1	CASSRPQGINEKLFF
TRBJ2-5	TRBV7-2	CASSLAGGVPETQYF
TRBJ2-5	TRBV7-2	CASSLARTQNRVPGETQYF
TRBJ2-4	TRBV3-1	CASSQGGPNIQYF
TRBJ1-1	TRBV7-9	CASTVVQGNTEAFF
TRBJ2-7	TRBV5-1	CASSLLPGQVVQYF
TRBJ2-3	TRBV7-2	CASSPNRGDTQYF
TRBJ1-4	TRBV3-1	CASSQGGGTNEKLFF
TRBJ2-3	TRBV6-1	CASRGLAGLTDTQYF
TRBJ2-3	TRBV14	CASSQGETSGPSDTQYF
TRBJ2-3	TRBV24-1	CATSDSKLPTDTQYF
TRBJ2-7	TRBV7-2	CASSLVGGLASYEQYF
TRBJ1-1	TRBV5-6	CASRAWAGALYTEAFF
TRBJ2-7	TRBV4-1	CASSRELAGAYEQYF
TRBJ1-1	TRBV3-1	CASSRKENTEAFF
TRBJ1-1	TRBV5-5	CASSLQGGGVTEAFF
TRBJ2-2	TRBV2	CASSEQTSPGELFF
TRBJ2-7	TRBV11-2	CASSSDRGPTGEQYF
TRBJ1-1	TRBV5-1	CASGKTGARDTEAFF
TRBJ2-7	TRBV28	CASSPGGINYEQYF
TRBJ2-2	TRBV12-3/TRBV12-4	CASDRVDTGELFF
TRBJ2-1	TRBV11-1	CASSFYATSGLFSYNEQFF
TRBJ1-2	TRBV6-1	CASSYDRAGYTF
TRBJ1-5	TRBV15	CATSRVGFLGDSNQPQHF
TRBJ1-1	TRBV7-6	CASSQNSGPITEAFF
TRBJ2-7	TRBV7-9	CASSLNNRAVDEQYF
TRBJ2-1	TRBV5-1	CASSLEPSGPGNEQFF
TRBJ2-2	TRBV5-4	CASSLWRAANTGELFF
TRBJ2-6	TRBV5-5	CASSRTGTSGANVLTF
TRBJ2-7	TRBV7-9	CASSPGQMTYEQYF
TRBJ1-1	TRBV4-1	CASSPTGWENTEAFF
TRBJ2-2	TRBV7-2	CASSLTSGGSTGELFF
TRBJ2-4	TRBV2	CASNTGAKNIQYF
TRBJ2-7	TRBV30	CAWRHAGGTGEQYF
TRBJ2-4	TRBV5-1	CASGPEGAKNIQYF
TRBJ2-5	TRBV5-4	CASSWTGGDETQYF
TRBJ1-2	TRBV20-1	CSARDIRKGYGYTF
TRBJ2-5	TRBV20-1	CSARWDRGPQETQYF
TRBJ2-3	TRBV11-2	CASSLFVGSADTQYF
TRBJ2-5	TRBV20-1	CSAAGLAGAGTQYF
TRBJ2-2	TRBV5-1	CASSPAGNTGELFF
TRBJ2-5	TRBV28	CASSFRDRVIETQYF
TRBJ2-7	TRBV18	CASSPPPAGLSYEQYF
TRBJ1-2	TRBV6-5	CASSYGQGIDYGYTF
TRBJ2-3	TRBV9	CASSPRWGTRNVDTQYF
TRBJ2-7	TRBV6-5	CASSSQGRGYEQYF
TRBJ1-2	TRBV7-2	CASSPDSRFGYTF
TRBJ2-3	TRBV28	CASSQADRWQYF
TRBJ2-7	TRBV28	CASSRGRGFNEQYF
TRBJ2-3	TRBV19	CASSIAGRTSTDTQYF
TRBJ2-7	TRBV6-5	CASSYGGTDPTRQYF